This T cell receptor (beta chain) was obtained from a study of T cells expressing NK-cell markers (dated by TCRdb to 2020 to 2022). Looking at the study overall: In sorted CD3+CD56+NKG2C+, CD3+CD56+NKG2C- and CD3+CD56-NKG2C+ T-cell subsets from several donors, TCR beta-chain repertoires were profiled. Of the eight sequenced donors, seven were found to be HCMV-seropositive and one was found to be HCMV-seronegative. All eight donors whose samples were sequenced were randomly selected healthy volunteers, three of them men and five women. Libraries were sequenced as 2 x 150 bp reads on Illumina HiSeq 2000/2500, MiSeq or NextSeq.

Concerning this clonotype itself: No antigen is known for it.

The run used an Illumina HiSeq 2000. The TCR beta cDNA libraries were made using 5'RACE template switching, a step that added both a universal primer site and unique molecular identifiers. cDNA synthesis was primed from the TCR beta constant segment and was followed by two successive PCR amplification steps. In the paper's pipeline: MIGEC was used to demultiplex reads and group the reads by UMI, and MiTCR was used to assemble and quantify clonotypes. To remove erroneous sequences, TCR cDNA sequences were retained only when supported by two or more reads. The tcR package was used for downstream repertoire analysis, with clonotypes matched between fractions based on CDR3 nucleotide sequence plus V segment. VDJmatch was used to annotate antigen specificity against VDJdb, with one amino acid substitution in CDR3 permitted. TCRdb reprocessed the reads, and each CDR3 protein sequence is entered once, without DNA. These V and J calls are TCRdb output, not the study's own analysis. This sample's table has entries for 350,000 to 450,000 distinct CDR3 sequences. Roughly 5.4% of the sample comes from the top ten.

HCMV-specific IgG was detected in serum with a commercial ELISA kit to determine HCMV serostatus. Peripheral blood mononuclear cells were isolated from blood by Ficoll density gradient centrifugation. Measured from the cysteine to the phenylalanine, the CDR3 is 16 residues long. The coding DNA is unavailable. In the germline V gene (reference sequence), CDR1 corresponds to DFQATT and CDR2 to SNEGSKA. The investigation overall reported the following: Those dominant clonotypes were again the most abundant among CD3+CD56-NKG2C+ cells in a few donors, at about 25-65%. For six donors, the dominant CD3+CD56+NKG2C+ clonotypes were among the top 10 CD8+ clonotypes and accounted for about 1.0-7.5% of CD8+ T cells. Whether the expanded NKG2C-expressing T cell clones were specific for HCMV antigens was left unclear.

The receptor was isolated from a man between 18 and 69 years old in good health. The sample was blood T cells: a sorted CD56 or NKG2C T cell subset, CD4+ or CD8+ T cells, or bulk PBMC T cells (not recorded which). Recombination connected TRBV20-1 to TRBJ1-4; the D call from TCRdb, TRBD1, cannot be confirmed without DNA. For the CDR3, the sequence is CSAPDSLFATNEKLFF.